What follows is one T cell receptor beta chain and its context. The CDR3 covers 16 residues. Germline CDR1 reads LNHDA; CDR2 reads SQIVND (reference sequence). Trimming took off 6 bases at V and 2 bases at J, with 14 bases between the two ends. The sample is drawn from a study of blood T cell repertoires in COVID-19. Study-level information: From T cells, B-cell-depleted T cells, or PBMCs came the material, which was cDNA or gDNA.

Clinical history reported by participants formed the basis on which cohorts were assigned. Per the authors' pipeline: Scientists estimated how many nucleated cells there were by amplifying reference gene primers. Profiled with immunoSEQ multiplex PCR; TCRdb holds only in-frame clones, not every one. Clonal size and the V and J genes are those of that table, whereas D and trimming came from the DNA. There are roughly 200,000 clones in the sample; 86% occur only once, and over 3% lies in the top ten. The rearrangement joins TRBV19 to TRBJ1-6, with TRBD1 as a possible D gene (6 bases). The specimen sequenced was PBMCs or T cells enriched from blood (not recorded which). This TCR was recovered from a woman in her thirties or forties with acute COVID-19. The CDR3 nucleotides read TGTGCCAGTAGAACACAGGGCGGAACCTATAATTCACCCCTCCACTTT. Its protein is CASRTQGGTYNSPLHF.